A single TCR beta chain is shown here with its context. As handled by the study authors: Researchers report that nucleated cell counts were estimated from reference gene primer amplification. The data were produced by immunoSEQ multiplex PCR, yet TCRdb's version contains in-frame clones alone and is incomplete. D and trimming were read from the DNA, whereas the V and J calls and clone size are those reported in that table. The profile covers 95,000 to 150,000 clones, with roughly 90% appearing a single time and more than 3% taken by the ten largest. The trim removed 2 bases at V and 5 bases at J, leaving 6 bases unmatched. Germline-derived CDR1 and CDR2 are MNHNS and SASEGT. This CDR3 region has 16 residues. The record originates from a study of blood T cell repertoires in COVID-19. Study background: The study drew acute and convalescent COVID-19 samples from the United States, Italy and Spain. PBMCs, B-cell-depleted T cells, or T cells were the source of the cDNA or gDNA that made up the material.

The receptor was derived from a woman aged 60-75 years with COVID-19, enrolled during active disease. The chain links TRBV6-1 to TRBJ2-5, with 12 bases matching TRBD2. Sequencing input: peripheral blood. The CDR3 spells CASSELAGGPRETQYF. The DNA for the CDR3 is TGTGCCAGCAGTGAACTAGCGGGGGGGCCGCGGGAGACCCAGTACTTC.